These T cell receptor beta chains were read from a single sample in a study of blood T cell repertoires in COVID-19. Measured with immunoSEQ multiplex PCR; TCRdb has only the in-frame clones, and not every one. The sample has 310,000 or so clones; 90% are singletons. The sample taken for sequencing was PBMCs or T cells enriched from blood (not recorded which). These TCRs come from a woman under 30 with acute COVID-19. Each CDR3 is given with its conserved first and last residue. The D gene is left open where the match is weak. Expanded clones get a size class; other rows say once, few or many, or leave the size out.

v_call: TRBV19; d_call: .; clone_size: once; j_call: TRBJ2-5; cdr3_aa: CASSIFQNKETQYF; cdr3_nt: TGTGCCAGTAGTATTTTTCAGAATAAAGAGACCCAGTACTTC
v_call: TRBV5-6; d_call: TRBD1; clone_size: few; j_call: TRBJ2-7; cdr3_aa: CASSLAGTGVYEQYF; cdr3_nt: TGTGCCAGCAGCTTGGCCGGGACAGGGGTTTACGAGCAGTACTTC
v_call: TRBV11-2; d_call: .; clone_size: .; j_call: TRBJ1-2; cdr3_aa: CASSVNRVAYGYTF; cdr3_nt: TGTGCCAGCAGCGTAAACAGGGTTGCCTATGGCTACACCTTC
v_call: TRBV10-1; d_call: .; clone_size: .; j_call: TRBJ2-1; cdr3_aa: CASGGMNEQFF; cdr3_nt: TGCGCCAGCGGAGGCATGAATGAGCAGTTCTTC
v_call: TRBV29-1; d_call: TRBD1; clone_size: .; j_call: TRBJ2-7; cdr3_aa: CSVEGQGPSYEQYF; cdr3_nt: TGCAGCGTGGAAGGACAGGGTCCTAGCTACGAGCAGTACTTC
v_call: TRBV2; d_call: TRBD1; clone_size: once; j_call: TRBJ1-2; cdr3_aa: CASLDRVYGYTF; cdr3_nt: TGTGCCAGCCTGGACAGGGTGTATGGCTACACCTTC
v_call: TRBV19; d_call: TRBD1; clone_size: .; j_call: TRBJ2-7; cdr3_aa: CASSRDRGSYEQYF; cdr3_nt: TGTGCCAGCAGCCGAGACAGGGGGTCATACGAGCAGTACTTC
v_call: TRBV6-6; d_call: TRBD1; clone_size: .; j_call: TRBJ1-1; cdr3_aa: CASSYPGQTNTEAFF; cdr3_nt: TGTGCCAGCAGTTACCCGGGACAGACGAACACTGAAGCTTTCTTT
v_call: TRBV4-3; d_call: TRBD1; clone_size: .; j_call: TRBJ1-2; cdr3_aa: CASSQGDREVHGYTF; cdr3_nt: TGCGCCAGCAGCCAAGGGGACAGGGAAGTCCATGGCTACACCTTC
v_call: TRBV28; d_call: .; clone_size: few; j_call: TRBJ1-2; cdr3_aa: CASSLILGLVYGYTF; cdr3_nt: TGTGCCAGCAGTCTCATTCTGGGACTGGTCTATGGCTACACCTTC
v_call: TRBV6-5; d_call: TRBD1; clone_size: .; j_call: TRBJ1-5; cdr3_aa: CASSYSRTGSQPQHF; cdr3_nt: TGTGCCAGCAGTTACTCCCGGACAGGGTCTCAGCCCCAGCATTTT
v_call: TRBV27; d_call: .; clone_size: .; j_call: TRBJ1-3; cdr3_aa: CASSLKWGLHFPGGNTIYF; cdr3_nt: TGTGCCAGCAGTTTAAAATGGGGGCTCCACTTTCCGGGAGGAAACACCATATATTTT
v_call: TRBV10-2; d_call: TRBD1; clone_size: .; j_call: TRBJ2-2; cdr3_aa: CASSEFWDSNTGELFF; cdr3_nt: TGCGCCAGCAGTGAGTTTTGGGACAGCAACACCGGGGAGCTGTTTTTT
v_call: TRBV28; d_call: TRBD2; clone_size: .; j_call: TRBJ2-7; cdr3_aa: CASSHSQTSAYSLSYYEQYF; cdr3_nt: TGTGCCAGCAGTCATAGTCAGACTAGCGCATACTCTCTTTCCTACTACGAGCAGTACTTC
v_call: TRBV20-1; d_call: TRBD2; clone_size: .; j_call: TRBJ2-1; cdr3_aa: CSASISGRTYNEQFF; cdr3_nt: TGCAGTGCTAGTATTAGCGGGAGGACCTACAATGAGCAGTTCTTC
v_call: TRBV7-2; d_call: .; clone_size: .; j_call: TRBJ2-1; cdr3_aa: CASSPRVTNSYNEQFF; cdr3_nt: TGTGCCAGCAGCCCCAGGGTGACGAACTCCTACAATGAGCAGTTCTTC
v_call: TRBV3-1/TRBV3-2; d_call: .; clone_size: .; j_call: TRBJ2-7; cdr3_aa: CASSLLNGYEQYF; cdr3_nt: TGTGCCAGCAGCCTATTAAACGGCTACGAGCAGTACTTC
v_call: TRBV28; d_call: TRBD1; clone_size: .; j_call: TRBJ2-2; cdr3_aa: CASRGVAGTGNTGELFF; cdr3_nt: TGTGCCAGCAGGGGGGTCGCCGGGACAGGGAACACCGGGGAGCTGTTTTTT
v_call: TRBV5-1; d_call: .; clone_size: .; j_call: TRBJ2-2; cdr3_aa: CASSPGVAANTGELFF; cdr3_nt: TGCGCCAGCAGCCCTGGGGTAGCGGCGAACACCGGGGAGCTGTTTTTT
v_call: TRBV15; d_call: .; clone_size: .; j_call: TRBJ2-1; cdr3_aa: CATSRDQNNEQFF; cdr3_nt: TGTGCCACCAGCAGAGATCAGAACAATGAGCAGTTCTTC
v_call: TRBV6-2/TRBV6-3; d_call: .; clone_size: once; j_call: TRBJ2-7; cdr3_aa: CASSLSGYEQYF; cdr3_nt: TGTGCCAGCAGCCTCTCAGGGTACGAGCAGTACTTC
v_call: TRBV7-2; d_call: .; clone_size: .; j_call: TRBJ2-1; cdr3_aa: CASSLSTHPTYNEQFF; cdr3_nt: TGTGCCAGCAGCTTAAGCACTCACCCCACTTACAATGAGCAGTTCTTC
v_call: TRBV28; d_call: .; clone_size: .; j_call: TRBJ1-2; cdr3_aa: CASSSGYGYTF; cdr3_nt: TGTGCCAGCAGCTCGGGGTATGGCTACACCTTC
v_call: TRBV30; d_call: TRBD2; clone_size: .; j_call: TRBJ2-3; cdr3_aa: CAWSSGLAGTDTQYF; cdr3_nt: TGTGCCTGGAGCTCGGGACTAGCGGGAACCGATACGCAGTATTTT
v_call: TRBV9; d_call: .; clone_size: .; j_call: TRBJ1-1; cdr3_aa: CASSPGDAEAFF; cdr3_nt: TGTGCCAGCAGCCCAGGGGACGCTGAAGCTTTCTTT
v_call: TRBV2; d_call: TRBD1; clone_size: .; j_call: TRBJ2-7; cdr3_aa: CASKGALGRAEQYF; cdr3_nt: TGTGCCAGCAAGGGGGCACTAGGTAGGGCCGAGCAGTACTTC
v_call: TRBV10-2; d_call: .; clone_size: .; j_call: TRBJ2-2; cdr3_aa: CASSEHPGKELFF; cdr3_nt: TGCGCCAGCAGTGAGCACCCCGGGAAGGAGCTGTTTTTT
v_call: TRBV7-6; d_call: TRBD1; clone_size: .; j_call: TRBJ2-1; cdr3_aa: CASSPSVGQVNEQFF; cdr3_nt: TGTGCCAGCAGCCCCTCGGTGGGACAGGTCAATGAGCAGTTCTTC
v_call: TRBV18; d_call: TRBD2; clone_size: .; j_call: TRBJ2-7; cdr3_aa: CASSLLAGGSYEQYF; cdr3_nt: TGTGCCAGCTCGCTACTAGCGGGAGGCTCCTACGAGCAGTACTTC
v_call: TRBV29-1; d_call: TRBD2; clone_size: once; j_call: TRBJ2-5; cdr3_aa: CSAQGLAGVQETQYF; cdr3_nt: TGCAGCGCCCAAGGACTAGCGGGAGTACAAGAGACCCAGTACTTC
v_call: TRBV5-6; d_call: .; clone_size: .; j_call: TRBJ2-7; cdr3_aa: CASRGGGEQYF; cdr3_nt: TGTGCCAGCAGGGGAGGGGGCGAGCAGTACTTC
v_call: TRBV18; d_call: .; clone_size: .; j_call: TRBJ2-1; cdr3_aa: CASSPPSGNLNNEQFF; cdr3_nt: TGTGCCAGCTCACCTCCGAGCGGAAATCTCAACAATGAGCAGTTCTTC
v_call: TRBV27; d_call: TRBD1; clone_size: .; j_call: TRBJ2-1; cdr3_aa: CASSSGQGVEQFF; cdr3_nt: TGTGCCAGCAGTTCCGGACAGGGAGTTGAGCAGTTCTTC
v_call: TRBV5-1; d_call: .; clone_size: .; j_call: TRBJ2-7; cdr3_aa: CASSFSGSYEQYF; cdr3_nt: TGCGCCAGCAGCTTTAGCGGTTCCTACGAGCAGTACTTC
v_call: TRBV7-8; d_call: .; clone_size: .; j_call: TRBJ1-4; cdr3_aa: CASSVQATGEKLFF; cdr3_nt: TGTGCCAGCAGCGTACAGGCTACCGGTGAAAAACTGTTTTTT
v_call: TRBV28; d_call: .; clone_size: .; j_call: TRBJ1-4; cdr3_aa: CASSPSGGDEEKLFF; cdr3_nt: TGTGCCAGCAGTCCGTCGGGGGGGGATGAAGAAAAACTGTTTTTT
v_call: TRBV7-8; d_call: .; clone_size: .; j_call: TRBJ1-2; cdr3_aa: CASSLAGEGGYTF; cdr3_nt: TGTGCCAGCAGCTTAGCAGGGGAGGGCGGCTACACCTTC
v_call: TRBV18; d_call: .; clone_size: .; j_call: TRBJ1-6; cdr3_aa: CASSLSGAGGSPLHF; cdr3_nt: TGTGCCAGCTCACTTTCCGGGGCCGGGGGTTCACCCCTCCACTTT
v_call: TRBV11-2; d_call: TRBD2; clone_size: .; j_call: TRBJ2-3; cdr3_aa: CASSLALGLAGIYTDTQYF; cdr3_nt: TGTGCCAGCAGCTTAGCCTTGGGACTAGCGGGGATATACACAGATACGCAGTATTTT
v_call: TRBV6-5; d_call: .; clone_size: .; j_call: TRBJ1-2; cdr3_aa: CASSYSSREGYGYTF; cdr3_nt: TGTGCCAGCAGTTACTCATCCAGGGAGGGCTATGGCTACACCTTC
v_call: TRBV6-5; d_call: TRBD2; clone_size: .; j_call: TRBJ2-1; cdr3_aa: CASSYSRGRFSNEQFF; cdr3_nt: TGTGCCAGCAGTTACTCCCGCGGGAGGTTTTCCAATGAGCAGTTCTTC
v_call: TRBV27; d_call: TRBD1; clone_size: .; j_call: TRBJ1-1; cdr3_aa: CASRWTGEGNTEAFF; cdr3_nt: TGTGCCAGCAGGTGGACAGGGGAGGGTAACACTGAAGCTTTCTTT
v_call: TRBV7-9; d_call: .; clone_size: .; j_call: TRBJ1-5; cdr3_aa: CASSDLSGVQPQHF; cdr3_nt: TGTGCCAGCAGCGACCTCTCCGGGGTTCAGCCCCAGCATTTT
v_call: TRBV28; d_call: TRBD2; clone_size: .; j_call: TRBJ2-4; cdr3_aa: CASSLSLGLAGLKNIQYF; cdr3_nt: TGTGCCAGCAGTTTGAGTCTGGGACTAGCGGGACTCAAAAACATTCAGTACTTC
v_call: TRBV18; d_call: TRBD1; clone_size: .; j_call: TRBJ1-1; cdr3_aa: CASSSTPGQPNTEAFF; cdr3_nt: TGTGCCAGCTCATCAACACCGGGACAGCCGAACACTGAAGCTTTCTTT
v_call: TRBV2; d_call: TRBD2; clone_size: .; j_call: TRBJ2-5; cdr3_aa: CASCTGTSQETQYF; cdr3_nt: TGTGCCAGCTGTACCGGGACTAGCCAAGAGACCCAGTACTTC
v_call: TRBV9; d_call: .; clone_size: .; j_call: TRBJ1-6; cdr3_aa: CASSVDRTRANSPLHF; cdr3_nt: TGTGCCAGCAGCGTGGACAGAACTCGAGCTAATTCACCCCTCCACTTT
v_call: TRBV19; d_call: TRBD2; clone_size: .; j_call: TRBJ2-7; cdr3_aa: CASSITTSGSYEQYF; cdr3_nt: TGTGCCAGTAGTATTACGACTAGCGGCTCCTACGAGCAGTACTTC
v_call: TRBV28; d_call: .; clone_size: .; j_call: TRBJ2-2; cdr3_aa: CASSLSGTGELFF; cdr3_nt: TGTGCCAGCAGTTTGTCGGGCACCGGGGAGCTGTTTTTT
v_call: TRBV19; d_call: TRBD2; clone_size: .; j_call: TRBJ2-7; cdr3_aa: CASSPGTGGEQYF; cdr3_nt: TGTGCCAGTAGTCCCGGTACGGGGGGCGAGCAGTACTTC
v_call: TRBV27; d_call: .; clone_size: .; j_call: TRBJ2-1; cdr3_aa: CASSPPPAPEGEQFF; cdr3_nt: TGTGCCAGCAGTCCCCCCCCAGCGCCGGAGGGTGAGCAGTTCTTC
v_call: TRBV10-1; d_call: .; clone_size: few; j_call: TRBJ2-7; cdr3_aa: CASSDSDSTYEQYF; cdr3_nt: TGCGCCAGCAGTGACTCGGACTCAACCTACGAGCAGTACTTC
v_call: TRBV7-2; d_call: TRBD1; clone_size: .; j_call: TRBJ1-5; cdr3_aa: CASSPTGAQPQHF; cdr3_nt: TGTGCCAGCAGCCCGACAGGGGCTCAGCCCCAGCATTTT
v_call: TRBV27; d_call: TRBD1; clone_size: once; j_call: TRBJ2-1; cdr3_aa: CASSLRGQQGEQFF; cdr3_nt: TGTGCCAGCAGTTTAAGGGGACAGCAGGGTGAGCAGTTCTTC